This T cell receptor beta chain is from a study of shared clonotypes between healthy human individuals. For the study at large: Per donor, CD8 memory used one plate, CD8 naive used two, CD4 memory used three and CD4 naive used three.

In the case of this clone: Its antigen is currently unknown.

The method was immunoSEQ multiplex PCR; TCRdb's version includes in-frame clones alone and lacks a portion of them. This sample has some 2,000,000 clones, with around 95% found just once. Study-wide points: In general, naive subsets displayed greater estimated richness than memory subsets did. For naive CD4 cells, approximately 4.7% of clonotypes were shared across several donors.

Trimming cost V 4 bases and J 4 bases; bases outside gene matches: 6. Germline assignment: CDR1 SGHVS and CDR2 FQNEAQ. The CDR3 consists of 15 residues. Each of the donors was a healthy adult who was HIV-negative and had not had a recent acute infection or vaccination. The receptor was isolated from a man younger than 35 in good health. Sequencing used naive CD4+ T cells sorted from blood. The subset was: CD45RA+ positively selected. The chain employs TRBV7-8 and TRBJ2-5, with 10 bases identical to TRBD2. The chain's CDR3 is CASSSEGLAVETQYF. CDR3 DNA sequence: TGTGCCAGCAGCTCCGAAGGACTAGCGGTAGAGACCCAGTACTTC. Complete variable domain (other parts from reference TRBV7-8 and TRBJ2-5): GAGVSQSPRYKVAKRGQDVALRCDPISGHVSLFWYQQALGQGPEFLTYFQNEAQLDKSGLPSDRFFAERPEGSVSTLKIQRTQQEDSAVYLCASSSEGLAVETQYFGPGTRLLVL.